This section outlines one T cell receptor beta chain sequence together with its context. The data stem from a study of blood T cell repertoires in COVID-19. TCRdb's copy holds only in-frame clones and misses some; the assay was immunoSEQ multiplex PCR. Among about 130,000 clones, about 89% were seen once, and the ten largest hold roughly 11%. Germline-derived CDR1 and CDR2 are SGHNT and YYREEE (reference sequence). The length of the CDR3 is 14 residues. Trimming shortened V by 1 base and J by 0 bases, and 5 bases separated the two germline ends. This clonotype originated in a woman in her sixties or seventies with COVID-19, enrolled during active disease. The chain is built from TRBV5-4 and TRBJ1-3; no clear D gene. The specimen was peripheral blood. The CDR3 protein is CASSLTDSGNTIYF. CDR3 coding DNA: TGTGCCAGCAGCTTGACAGACTCTGGAAACACCATATATTTT.